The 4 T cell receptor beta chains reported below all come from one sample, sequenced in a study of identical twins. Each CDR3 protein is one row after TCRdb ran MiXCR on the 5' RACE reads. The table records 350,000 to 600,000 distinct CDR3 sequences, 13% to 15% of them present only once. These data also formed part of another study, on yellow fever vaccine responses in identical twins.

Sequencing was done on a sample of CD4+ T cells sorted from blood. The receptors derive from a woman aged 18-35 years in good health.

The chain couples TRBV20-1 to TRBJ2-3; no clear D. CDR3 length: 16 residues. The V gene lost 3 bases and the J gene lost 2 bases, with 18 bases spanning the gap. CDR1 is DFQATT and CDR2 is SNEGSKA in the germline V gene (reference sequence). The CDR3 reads CSASWWAPKDTDTQYF. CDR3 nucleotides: TGCAGTGCTAGCTGGTGGGCCCCCAAGGACACAGATACGCAGTATTTT.

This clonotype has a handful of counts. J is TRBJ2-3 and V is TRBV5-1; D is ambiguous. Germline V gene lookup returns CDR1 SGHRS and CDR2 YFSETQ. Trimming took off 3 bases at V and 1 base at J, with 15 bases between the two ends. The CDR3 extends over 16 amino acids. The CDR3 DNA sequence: TGCGCCAGCAGCTCTACCCCGAGGCAGGGCACAGATACGCAGTATTTT. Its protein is CASSSTPRQGTDTQYF.

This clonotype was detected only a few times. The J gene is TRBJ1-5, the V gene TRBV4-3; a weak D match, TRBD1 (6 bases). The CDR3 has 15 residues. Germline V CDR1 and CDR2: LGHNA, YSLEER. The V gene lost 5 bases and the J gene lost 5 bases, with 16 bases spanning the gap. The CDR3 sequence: CASSSRAGAHQPQHF. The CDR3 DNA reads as TGCGCCAGCAGCTCAAGGGCGGGGGCGCATCAGCCCCAGCATTTT.

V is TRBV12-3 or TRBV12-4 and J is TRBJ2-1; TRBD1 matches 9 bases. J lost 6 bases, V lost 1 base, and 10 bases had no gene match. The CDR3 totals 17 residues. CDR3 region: CASSLGGTGLGFNEQFF. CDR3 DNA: TGTGCCAGCAGTTTAGGTGGGACAGGGCTTGGGTTCAATGAGCAGTTCTTC.